These 9 T cell receptor beta chains share one sample of origin, sequenced in a study of T cell repertoires in cytomegalovirus infection (dated by TCRdb to between 2017 and 2020). Sequenced on an Illumina HiSeq 1500. The raw public data were reprocessed by TCRdb itself: fastp quality trimming at Q25, MiXCR clonotype calling, in-frame beta chains only. Rows are combined by CDR3 protein, so each entry shows the most common genes and DNA. Recorded for this sample are approximately 130,000 distinct CDR3 sequences; roughly 25% of them occurred a single time. The ten largest make up approximately 35% of the sample. These receptors have no identified antigens. Source material: PBMCs, sequenced either directly or after in vitro stimulation (not recorded which). These receptors all come from a human donor in good health (CMV status not recorded). Some clones in this sample may be carry-over from other donors' samples.

This clonotype was detected many times. The chain joins TRBV7-9 to TRBJ2-7; 8 bases map to TRBD2. This CDR3 region has 14 residues. J gave up 0 bases and V 3 bases, and 1 base lay outside the gene matches. Germline V gene sequence: CDR1 SEHNR, CDR2 FQNEAQ (reference sequence). The CDR3 coding sequence is TGTGCCAGCAGCTTGGGGACTAGCTCCTACGAGCAGTACGTC. Protein sequence: CASSLGTSSYEQYV.

Only a few counts were recorded for this clonotype. The CDR3 protein is CASSQEAGRNQPQHF. CDR3 in DNA: TGCGCCAGCAGCCAAGAGGCAGGGAGGAATCAGCCCCAGCATTTT. The chain recombines TRBV4-3 with TRBJ1-5, with D possibly matching TRBD1 (5 bases). Trimming cost V 0 bases and J 4 bases, with 10 bases left between them. Per the germline V gene, CDR1 is LGHNA and CDR2 is YSLEER. The CDR3 runs 15 residues.

This clonotype was counted a few times. The V gene is TRBV20-1, the J gene TRBJ2-7; TRBD2 aligns across 7 bases. Germline CDR1 and CDR2: DFQATT and SNEGSKA (reference sequence). V was clipped by 3 bases and J by 2 bases; unmatched bases: 1. CDR3 length: 12 residues. The CDR3 loop is CSARLAAYEQYF. The CDR3 coding sequence is TGCAGTGCTAGGCTAGCGGCCTACGAGCAGTACTTC.

The chain is built from TRBV6-1 and TRBJ1-1; D remains unclear. V gave up 8 bases and J gave up 1 base, with 8 bases separating them. The CDR3 length is 12 residues. The germline V gene encodes CDR1 MNHNS and CDR2 SASEGT. The CDR3 loop reads CASARTNTEAFF. CDR3 coding DNA: TGTGCCAGCGCGCGGACGAACACTGAAGCTTTCTTT.

The genes are TRBV10-3 and TRBJ2-5; no clear D. The CDR3 is 13 residues long. The ends were cut back, 1 base at V and 5 bases at J, with 8 bases in the middle. The germline V gene has CDR1 ENHRY and CDR2 SYGVKD. The CDR3 loop is CAISEFRGETQYF. CDR3 nucleotide sequence: TGTGCCATCAGTGAGTTTAGAGGCGAGACCCAGTACTTC.

This clonotype was seen once. Just one base apart from a much larger clone, this may be a read error. The chain joins TRBV7-8 to TRBJ2-5, with 9 bases identical to TRBD2. The CDR3 has 12 residues. Germline assignment: CDR1 SGHVS and CDR2 FQNEAQ. The CDR3 nucleotides read TGTGCCAGCAGACGACTAGCGGAGACCCAGCACTTC. As protein: CASRRLAETQHF.

This clonotype has only a few counts. J is TRBJ2-5 and V is TRBV12-5, with D perhaps matching TRBD1 (5 bases). V lost 3 bases to trimming and J lost 1 base, with 12 bases between them. Germline CDR1 LGHNT, CDR2 FRNRAP. This CDR3 has 15 amino acids. CDR3 sequence (DNA): TGTGCTAGTGGTTTTATGACAGCGCTCCAAGAGACCCAGTACTTC. Its protein is CASGFMTALQETQYF.

This clonotype appeared many times. The chain uses TRBV7-2 and TRBJ1-2, with TRBD1 identical over 7 bases. Germline lookup yields CDR1 SGHTA and CDR2 FQGNSA. With 1 base clipped from V and 1 base from J, the junction kept 6 bases outside the gene matches. The CDR3 has 16 residues. This chain's CDR3 is CASSLGRYRGNYGYTF. The DNA for the CDR3 is TGTGCCAGCAGCTTAGGGAGATACAGGGGTAACTATGGCTACACCTTC. Based on the CDR3 plus reference TRBV7-2 and TRBJ1-2, the full variable domain is GAGVSQSPSNKVTEKGKDVELRCDPISGHTALYWYRQSLGQGLEFLIYFQGNSAPDKSGLPSDRFSAERTGGSVSTLTIQRTQQEDSAVYLCASSLGRYRGNYGYTFGSGTRLTVV.

This clonotype was detected only a few times. V and J are TRBV24-1 and TRBJ2-1; D might be TRBD2 (5 bases). The germline V gene encodes CDR1 KGHDR and CDR2 SFDVKD. Trimming stripped 1 base from V and 1 base from J, with 7 bases between. This CDR3 spans 15 amino acids. The CDR3 DNA reads TGTGCCACCAGTGATTTACGGGGTTCCTACAATGAGCAGTTCTTC. It translates to CATSDLRGSYNEQFF.